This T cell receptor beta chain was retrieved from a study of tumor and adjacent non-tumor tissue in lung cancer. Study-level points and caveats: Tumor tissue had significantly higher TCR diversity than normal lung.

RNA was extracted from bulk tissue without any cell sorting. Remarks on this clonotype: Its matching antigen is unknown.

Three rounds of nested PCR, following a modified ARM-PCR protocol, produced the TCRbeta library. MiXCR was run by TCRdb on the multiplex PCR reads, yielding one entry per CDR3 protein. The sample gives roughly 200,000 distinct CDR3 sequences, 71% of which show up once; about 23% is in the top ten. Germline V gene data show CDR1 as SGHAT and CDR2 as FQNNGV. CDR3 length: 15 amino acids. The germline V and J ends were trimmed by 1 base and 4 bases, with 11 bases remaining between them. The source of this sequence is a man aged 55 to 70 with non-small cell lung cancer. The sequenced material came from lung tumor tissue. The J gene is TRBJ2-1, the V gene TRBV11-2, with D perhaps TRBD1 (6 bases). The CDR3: CASSLVLTGYNEQFF. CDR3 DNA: TGTGCCAGCAGCTTAGTATTAACAGGGTACAATGAGCAGTTCTTC.